These T cell receptor beta chains were read from a single sample in a study of cytomegalovirus exposure and HLA in healthy donors. TCRdb keeps only in-frame clones here, not all; method: immunoSEQ multiplex PCR. The sample includes some 180,000 clones, 75% to 85% of them seen just once. The specimen sequenced was PBMCs. These receptor sequences come from a young man in good health and CMV-seronegative. Each CDR3 is given with its conserved first and last residue. Each record gives: CDR3 length, clone size, D gene, J gene, V gene, CDR3 protein, CDR3 DNA. A D gene is named only where the DNA matches it firmly. Rows give clone size only sometimes, using once, few, many, or a class for an expanded clone.

CDR3 length: 15; clone size: .; D gene: TRBD2; J gene: TRBJ2-5; V gene: TRBV12-5; CDR3 protein: CASGLEGLATETQYF; CDR3 DNA: TGTGCTAGTGGTTTGGAAGGACTAGCTACAGAGACCCAGTACTTC
CDR3 length: 14; clone size: .; D gene: .; J gene: TRBJ1-1; V gene: TRBV14; CDR3 protein: CASRASSVRTEAFF; CDR3 DNA: TGTGCCAGCAGAGCTTCAAGTGTGAGGACTGAAGCTTTCTTT
CDR3 length: 13; clone size: .; D gene: .; J gene: TRBJ2-3; V gene: TRBV5-6; CDR3 protein: CASSLSSTDTQYF; CDR3 DNA: TGTGCCAGCAGCTTGTCGAGCACAGATACGCAGTATTTT
CDR3 length: 13; clone size: .; D gene: .; J gene: TRBJ2-7; V gene: TRBV19; CDR3 protein: CASSIAESYEQYF; CDR3 DNA: TGTGCCAGTAGTATTGCGGAGTCCTACGAGCAGTACTTC
CDR3 length: 15; clone size: .; D gene: TRBD1; J gene: TRBJ1-2; V gene: TRBV30; CDR3 protein: CAWNLRDRDQNGYTF; CDR3 DNA: TGTGCCTGGAATCTCCGGGACAGGGATCAAAATGGCTACACCTTC
CDR3 length: 14; clone size: .; D gene: .; J gene: TRBJ1-1; V gene: TRBV5-1; CDR3 protein: CASSFSMGPAEAFF; CDR3 DNA: TGCGCCAGCAGCTTTTCTATGGGCCCTGCTGAAGCTTTCTTT
CDR3 length: 13; clone size: .; D gene: TRBD1; J gene: TRBJ2-7; V gene: TRBV6-1; CDR3 protein: CASSAGQSYEQYF; CDR3 DNA: TGTGCCAGCAGTGCGGGACAGAGCTACGAGCAGTATTTC
CDR3 length: 15; clone size: .; D gene: .; J gene: TRBJ2-7; V gene: TRBV6-6; CDR3 protein: CASSYDGGRVYEQYF; CDR3 DNA: TGTGCCAGCAGTTATGACGGGGGTAGGGTATACGAGCAGTACTTC
CDR3 length: 14; clone size: .; D gene: .; J gene: TRBJ2-7; V gene: TRBV7-2; CDR3 protein: CASSLGSSSYEQYF; CDR3 DNA: TGTGCCAGCAGCTTAGGGTCTAGCAGCTACGAGCAGTACTTC
CDR3 length: 15; clone size: .; D gene: TRBD1; J gene: TRBJ1-1; V gene: TRBV6-5; CDR3 protein: CASSSPGQGNTEAFF; CDR3 DNA: TGTGCCAGCAGTTCCCCGGGACAGGGGAACACTGAAGCTTTCTTT
CDR3 length: 14; clone size: .; D gene: .; J gene: TRBJ1-3; V gene: TRBV5-4; CDR3 protein: CASGTDSSGNTIYF; CDR3 DNA: TGTGCCAGCGGCACCGACAGCTCTGGAAACACCATATATTTT
CDR3 length: 16; clone size: .; D gene: .; J gene: TRBJ1-4; V gene: TRBV19; CDR3 protein: CASSIARLLNPGKLFF; CDR3 DNA: TGTGCCAGTAGTATCGCCAGGCTCCTGAATCCTGGAAAACTGTTTTTT
CDR3 length: 13; clone size: .; D gene: .; J gene: TRBJ1-4; V gene: TRBV29-1; CDR3 protein: CSVERGRGEKLFF; CDR3 DNA: TGCAGCGTTGAGAGAGGACGGGGGGAAAAACTGTTTTTT
CDR3 length: 15; clone size: few; D gene: TRBD1; J gene: TRBJ2-7; V gene: TRBV5-6; CDR3 protein: CASSAGTGLWNEQYF; CDR3 DNA: TGTGCCAGCAGCGCGGGGACAGGGCTTTGGAACGAGCAGTACTTC
CDR3 length: 14; clone size: few; D gene: .; J gene: TRBJ1-2; V gene: TRBV6-6; CDR3 protein: CASLPHLGSYGYTF; CDR3 DNA: TGTGCCAGCCTTCCCCATCTTGGCTCCTATGGCTACACCTTC
CDR3 length: 15; clone size: .; D gene: .; J gene: TRBJ2-7; V gene: TRBV7-2; CDR3 protein: CASSLMSESSYEQYF; CDR3 DNA: TGTGCCAGCAGCTTAATGAGCGAGAGCTCCTACGAGCAGTACTTC
CDR3 length: 13; clone size: .; D gene: .; J gene: TRBJ2-7; V gene: TRBV6-1; CDR3 protein: CASHRHRPYEQYF; CDR3 DNA: TGTGCCAGCCATCGCCACAGGCCCTACGAGCAGTACTTC
CDR3 length: 17; clone size: .; D gene: TRBD2; J gene: TRBJ2-1; V gene: TRBV30; CDR3 protein: CAWSVGTSVLSYNEQFF; CDR3 DNA: TGTGCCTGGAGTGTAGGGACTAGCGTACTCTCCTACAATGAGCAGTTCTTC
CDR3 length: 15; clone size: .; D gene: .; J gene: TRBJ1-4; V gene: TRBV30; CDR3 protein: CAWSHNRFLVEKLFF; CDR3 DNA: TGTGCCTGGAGTCATAACAGGTTCCTAGTGGAAAAACTGTTTTTT
CDR3 length: 14; clone size: .; D gene: .; J gene: TRBJ2-7; V gene: TRBV29-1; CDR3 protein: CSVLRQVGSYEQYF; CDR3 DNA: TGCAGCGTCCTCAGACAGGTGGGGAGCTACGAGCAGTACTTC
CDR3 length: 14; clone size: few; D gene: TRBD2; J gene: TRBJ2-7; V gene: TRBV7-8; CDR3 protein: CASGPTSGSYEQYF; CDR3 DNA: TGTGCCAGCGGACCCACTAGCGGGAGCTACGAGCAGTACTTC
CDR3 length: 13; clone size: .; D gene: .; J gene: TRBJ2-7; V gene: TRBV29-1; CDR3 protein: CSVEAGGGYEQYF; CDR3 DNA: TGCAGCGTTGAAGCAGGTGGGGGGTACGAGCAGTACTTC
CDR3 length: 16; clone size: .; D gene: .; J gene: TRBJ1-6; V gene: TRBV6-5; CDR3 protein: CASSLRGNGVNSPLHF; CDR3 DNA: TGTGCCAGCAGTTTGCGGGGGAACGGAGTAAATTCACCCCTCCACTTT
CDR3 length: 14; clone size: .; D gene: TRBD1; J gene: TRBJ1-3; V gene: TRBV4-2; CDR3 protein: CASSHSRGVDTIYF; CDR3 DNA: TGTGCCAGCAGCCACTCCAGGGGGGTGGACACCATATATTTT
CDR3 length: 12; clone size: .; D gene: TRBD1; J gene: TRBJ2-1; V gene: TRBV6-6; CDR3 protein: CASRDRVNEQFF; CDR3 DNA: TGTGCCAGCAGAGACAGGGTAAATGAGCAGTTCTTC
CDR3 length: 16; clone size: .; D gene: .; J gene: TRBJ2-1; V gene: TRBV29-1; CDR3 protein: CSVEGVAGSFRGEQFF; CDR3 DNA: TGCAGCGTTGAAGGGGTAGCAGGGTCCTTCAGGGGTGAGCAGTTCTTC
CDR3 length: 17; clone size: .; D gene: TRBD1; J gene: TRBJ1-4; V gene: TRBV4-3; CDR3 protein: CASSPTGGSGPNEKLFF; CDR3 DNA: TGCGCCAGCAGCCCCACAGGGGGTTCGGGCCCGAATGAAAAACTGTTTTTT
CDR3 length: 11; clone size: .; D gene: .; J gene: TRBJ1-2; V gene: TRBV20-1; CDR3 protein: CSARGGAGYTF; CDR3 DNA: TGCAGTGCTAGGGGGGGAGCTGGCTACACCTTC
CDR3 length: 14; clone size: .; D gene: TRBD1; J gene: TRBJ1-1; V gene: TRBV5-4; CDR3 protein: CASSLEGQVCEAFF; CDR3 DNA: TGTGCCAGCAGCTTGGAGGGACAGGTGTGTGAAGCTTTCTTT
CDR3 length: 13; clone size: .; D gene: .; J gene: TRBJ1-2; V gene: TRBV5-4; CDR3 protein: CASSFGGADGYTF; CDR3 DNA: TGTGCCAGCAGCTTCGGGGGGGCAGATGGCTACACCTTC
CDR3 length: 14; clone size: .; D gene: TRBD1; J gene: TRBJ2-2; V gene: TRBV15; CDR3 protein: CATRGTGDTGELFF; CDR3 DNA: TGTGCCACCAGGGGGACAGGGGACACCGGGGAGCTGTTTTTT
CDR3 length: 13; clone size: .; D gene: TRBD1; J gene: TRBJ2-7; V gene: TRBV19; CDR3 protein: CASREQGAREQYF; CDR3 DNA: TGTGCCAGTAGAGAGCAGGGGGCTCGCGAGCAGTACTTC
CDR3 length: 16; clone size: .; D gene: .; J gene: TRBJ1-1; V gene: TRBV19; CDR3 protein: CASSHYSDRLNTEAFF; CDR3 DNA: TGTGCCAGTAGTCACTATTCGGACAGACTGAACACTGAAGCTTTCTTT
CDR3 length: 14; clone size: once; D gene: TRBD1; J gene: TRBJ2-5; V gene: TRBV25-1; CDR3 protein: CASAPSDRAETQYF; CDR3 DNA: TGTGCCAGCGCCCCCTCGGACAGGGCAGAGACCCAGTACTTC
CDR3 length: 14; clone size: few; D gene: .; J gene: TRBJ1-1; V gene: TRBV6-1; CDR3 protein: CASSSPARTAEAFF; CDR3 DNA: TGTGCCAGCAGTTCCCCTGCAAGGACAGCTGAAGCTTTCTTT
CDR3 length: 15; clone size: .; D gene: .; J gene: TRBJ2-3; V gene: TRBV9; CDR3 protein: CASSIGPNGPDTQYF; CDR3 DNA: TGTGCCAGCAGCATCGGCCCAAATGGGCCAGATACGCAGTATTTT
CDR3 length: 11; clone size: .; D gene: .; J gene: TRBJ2-1; V gene: TRBV5-4; CDR3 protein: CASSLSSEQFF; CDR3 DNA: TGTGCCAGCAGCCTATCGTCTGAGCAGTTCTTC
CDR3 length: 15; clone size: .; D gene: .; J gene: TRBJ2-6; V gene: TRBV9; CDR3 protein: CASSVQGHGANVLTF; CDR3 DNA: TGTGCCAGCAGCGTCCAGGGGCACGGGGCCAACGTCCTGACTTTC
CDR3 length: 18; clone size: once; D gene: TRBD2; J gene: TRBJ2-7; V gene: TRBV7-8; CDR3 protein: CASSRTPGLAGVEYEQYF; CDR3 DNA: TGTGCCAGCAGCCGGACACCCGGACTAGCGGGAGTAGAGTACGAGCAGTACTTC
CDR3 length: 13; clone size: .; D gene: TRBD1; J gene: TRBJ2-7; V gene: TRBV19; CDR3 protein: CASNLRQGDEQYF; CDR3 DNA: TGTGCCAGCAACCTCCGACAGGGAGACGAGCAGTACTTC
CDR3 length: 11; clone size: .; D gene: .; J gene: TRBJ2-3; V gene: TRBV13; CDR3 protein: CASSFRDTQYF; CDR3 DNA: TGTGCCAGCAGCTTCAGAGATACGCAGTATTTT